Listed here are 26 T cell receptor beta chains from one sample, sequenced in a study of post-analysis software for immune sequencing data. Study outcomes and limitations: Patients showed TRBV5-6, TRBV5-1 and TRBV20-1 among five TRBV segments more frequent than in controls.

No antigens are known for them. Unique molecular identifiers had been added to the TCR beta cDNA libraries. TCRdb used MiXCR to reprocess the PCR reads, holding one entry per CDR3 protein. The sample yields 350,000 to 450,000 distinct CDR3 sequences, approximately 38% seen once. Sequenced sample: blood. The origin of the receptors is a girl aged 2-15 years with multiple sclerosis.

This chain connects TRBV28 to TRBJ2-5; 8 nucleotides agree with TRBD2. Germline values: CDR1 MDHEN, CDR2 SYDVKM. This CDR3 is built from 14 residues. After removal of 4 bases from V and 5 bases from J, the junction contained 6 bases not matched to a gene. CDR3 in amino acids: CASSSGGERETQYF. CDR3 DNA sequence: TGTGCCAGCAGTTCGGGGGGGGAGAGGGAGACCCAGTACTTC.

In this sample, this clonotype turned up a few times. The rearrangement joins TRBV5-1 to TRBJ2-7; 8 bases map to TRBD1. The CDR3 length is 14 residues. V was clipped by 4 bases and J by 4 bases; unmatched bases: 7. The germline gives CDR1 SGHRS, CDR2 YFSETQ. The CDR3 is CASSTTDRVYEQYF. DNA of the CDR3: TGCGCCAGCAGCACCACGGACAGGGTTTACGAGCAGTACTTC.

This clonotype has just a few counts. The gene calls are TRBV20-1 and TRBJ2-1; 14 bases map to TRBD2. Germline CDR1 reads DFQATT; CDR2 reads SNEGSKA (reference sequence). With 6 bases clipped from V and 0 bases from J, the junction kept 7 bases outside the gene matches. The CDR3 spans 17 residues. In DNA form, the CDR3 reads TGCAGTGCCCCGACTAGCGGGAGGGCCGGCTCCTACAATGAGCAGTTCTTC. It translates to CSAPTSGRAGSYNEQFF.

The CDR3, as DNA: TGTGCCAGCAGTCCAAGACAGGGGTTGGGCAAAAACATTCAGTACTTC. Residues: CASSPRQGLGKNIQYF. The chain carries TRBV27 and TRBJ2-7, with TRBD1 matching 8 bases. TRBJ2-4 matches the DNA end more closely, so the J call is doubtful. CDR1 and CDR2 (germline): MNHEY, SMNVEV (reference sequence). This CDR3 is built from 16 residues.

V usage is TRBV24-1 and J usage is TRBJ2-1, with a possible D match to TRBD2 (7 bases). The germline V gene encodes CDR1 KGHDR and CDR2 SFDVKD. CDR3 length: 16 amino acids. V was shortened by 1 base and J by 6 bases, with 15 bases between the two germline ends. The CDR3: CATSDFGGAYRNEQFF. The CDR3 bases are TGTGCCACCAGTGATTTTGGGGGGGCCTATCGCAATGAGCAGTTCTTC.

The chain has TRBV5-1 and TRBJ2-1; D gene unclear. Trimming shortened V by 5 bases and J by 5 bases, and 5 bases separated the two germline ends. This CDR3 is built from 11 residues. Germline CDR1 SGHRS, CDR2 YFSETQ. Written as DNA, the CDR3 is TGCGCCAGCAGGTTAAACAATGAGCAGTTCTTC. Amino acid sequence: CASRLNNEQFF.

J is TRBJ1-4 and V is TRBV9, with D hard to call. Germline-derived CDR1 and CDR2 are SGDLS and YYNGEE. The ends were cut back, 4 bases at V and 0 bases at J, with 13 bases in the middle. This CDR3 spans 16 amino acids. CDR3 loop: CASSSHLVATNEKLFF. In nucleotides, the CDR3 is TGTGCCAGCAGCTCCCATCTGGTCGCAACTAATGAAAAACTGTTTTTT.

The V call is TRBV5-1, the J call TRBJ1-1; possibly TRBD1 for D (6 bases). Trimming cost V 0 bases and J 1 base, with 13 bases left between them. The CDR3 length is 16 residues. Germline lookup yields CDR1 SGHRS and CDR2 YFSETQ. The chain's CDR3 is CASSLDRATSNTEAFF. DNA of the CDR3: TGCGCCAGCAGCTTGGACAGGGCAACATCGAACACTGAAGCTTTCTTT. The full variable domain, with the rest looked up from reference TRBV5-1 and TRBJ1-1, is KAGVTQTPRYLIKTRGQQVTLSCSPISGHRSVSWYQQTPGQGLQFLFEYFSETQRNKGNFPGRFSGRQFSNSRSEMNVSTLELGDSALYLCASSLDRATSNTEAFFGQGTRLTVV.

This clonotype has only one observation. The chain joins TRBV4-1 to TRBJ2-7, with D hard to call. Trimming took off 3 bases at V and 3 bases at J, with 9 bases between the two ends. This CDR3 spans 13 amino acids. Per the germline V gene, CDR1 is MGHRA and CDR2 is YSYEKL. CDR3 amino acids: CASSHRHDYEQYF. Written as DNA, the CDR3 is TGCGCCAGCAGCCACAGACATGACTACGAGCAGTACTTC.

This clonotype appeared a few times. The chain is built from TRBV6-5 and TRBJ2-1; 8 nucleotides match TRBD2. Germline V gene data show CDR1 as MNHEY and CDR2 as SVGAGI. The junction had 2 bases not matched to a gene; V was cut back by 5 bases and J by 2 bases. The CDR3 covers 14 residues. CDR3 bases: TGTGCCAGCAGTCGGGGGGGCCCCTACAATGAGCAGTTCTTC. This gives the protein CASSRGGPYNEQFF.

J is TRBJ2-7 and V is TRBV5-1, with TRBD1 identical over 10 bases. Trimming at V came to 5 bases and at J to 2 bases, leaving 10 bases not matched to a gene. This CDR3 is 16 amino acids long. Germline V lookup: CDR1 SGHRS, CDR2 YFSETQ. CDR3 amino acids: CASRRAGTGVPYEQYF. In nucleotides, the CDR3 is TGCGCCAGCAGACGCGCGGGGACAGGGGTCCCCTACGAGCAGTACTTC.

This clonotype showed up just a few times. V is TRBV5-6 and J is TRBJ2-3; no clear D. V was trimmed by 3 bases and J by 1 base, leaving 9 bases between them. The CDR3 loop spans 14 amino acids. CDR1 and CDR2 (germline): SGHDT, YYEEEE. The CDR3 loop reads CASSSARGTDTQYF. The CDR3 nucleotides are TGTGCCAGCAGCTCCGCTAGGGGCACAGATACGCAGTATTTT.

The chain joins TRBV4-1 to TRBJ2-7; 7 nucleotides agree with TRBD2. The V gene end was trimmed by 4 bases and the J gene end by 4 bases; junction bases not matched to a gene: 13. The CDR3 is 16 amino acids. Germline V gene lookup returns CDR1 MGHRA and CDR2 YSYEKL. CDR3 nucleotides: TGCGCCAGCAGCCGACAAGCGGGAAGTATTATATACGAGCAGTACTTC. This gives the protein CASSRQAGSIIYEQYF.

V usage is TRBV12-3 or TRBV12-4 and J usage is TRBJ2-3; possibly TRBD2 for D (5 bases). The CDR3 sequence is 14 residues long. Trimming removed 6 bases from V and 2 bases from J, with 12 bases in between. CDR3 coding DNA: TGTGCCAGCAGGATAGCGTACCACACAGATACGCAGTATTTT. Translating gives CASRIAYHTDTQYF.

This rearrangement joins TRBV28 to TRBJ2-5; D not resolved. V lost 6 bases and J lost 1, with 9 bases in between. Per the germline V gene, CDR1 is MDHEN and CDR2 is SYDVKM. This CDR3 comprises 13 residues. The CDR3 nucleotides read TGTGCCAGCAGGTTCGAGCCCCAAGAGACCCAGTACTTC. Translating it yields CASRFEPQETQYF. Using reference TRBV28 and TRBJ2-5 for the parts outside the CDR3, the full variable domain is DVKVTQSSRYLVKRTGEKVFLECVQDMDHENMFWYRQDPGLGLRLIYFSYDVKMKEKGDIPEGYSVSREKKERFSLILESASTNQTSMYLCASRFEPQETQYFGPGTRLLVL.

CDR3 residues: CSAKDRYLREKLFF. As DNA, the CDR3 is TGCAGTGCTAAGGACCGCTATCTCAGGGAAAAACTGTTTTTT. The V and J genes are TRBV20-1 and TRBJ1-4; D is undetermined. V was cut by 4 bases and J by 8 bases, with 17 bases left in between. Germline values: CDR1 DFQATT, CDR2 SNEGSKA (reference sequence). This CDR3 contains 14 residues.

The chain has TRBV9 and TRBJ2-5; D is unclear. Germline V gene lookup returns CDR1 SGDLS and CDR2 YYNGEE. The CDR3 has 14 residues. Trimming left V 4 bases short and J 4 bases short, with 14 bases between. The CDR3 sequence is CASSPAGDGETQYF. The CDR3 DNA follows: TGTGCCAGCAGCCCAGCCGGTGACGGAGAGACCCAGTACTTC.

The gene calls are TRBV20-1 and TRBJ2-1; D is uncertain. The CDR3 loop spans 14 amino acids. Germline loops: CDR1 DFQATT, CDR2 SNEGSKA (reference sequence). V lost 3 bases to trimming and J lost 3 bases, with 12 bases between them. The CDR3 DNA sequence: TGCAGTGCTAGGGACGTCGGCTACTACAATGAGCAGTTCTTC. Protein product: CSARDVGYYNEQFF.

This clonotype was observed a handful of times. This chain links TRBV21-1 with TRBJ2-2; the D call in the table, TRBD1, was not verified against the DNA. TRBV21-1 is listed as a pseudogene. This CDR3 contains 18 residues. The CDR3 nucleotides read TGTGCCAGCAGCAAAGTCCCAGGGGGCGTCCCGAACACCGGGGAGCTGTTTTTT. Translating it yields CASSKVPGGVPNTGELFF.

This clonotype was counted once. The chain has TRBV6-2 or TRBV6-3 and TRBJ2-4; D remains ambiguous. With the DNA end fitting TRBJ2-7 better, the J assignment may be wrong. The V gene's germline CDR1 is MNHEY and CDR2 SVGEGT. The CDR3 is 15 amino acids. This CDR3 reads CASSYSGFSPYEQYF. In nucleotides, the CDR3 is TGTGCCAGCAGTTACTCGGGGTTTAGCCCCTACGAGCAGTACTTC.

The chain has TRBV6-2 or TRBV6-3 and TRBJ2-4, with 8 bases aligning to TRBD1. This CDR3 comprises 17 residues. CDR1 MNHEY and CDR2 SVGEGT come from the germline V gene. The ends lost 2 bases at V and 0 bases at J; junction bases unmatched: 6. Written as DNA, the CDR3 is TGTGCCAGCAGTTACGACCGACAGGGGCTAGCCAAAAACATTCAGTACTTC. Amino acids: CASSYDRQGLAKNIQYF.

The gene calls are TRBV29-1 and TRBJ2-3, with D possibly matching TRBD2 (5 bases). Germline V gene sequence: CDR1 SQVTM, CDR2 ANQGSEA. Between the trimmed V and J ends, which lost 3 bases and 0 bases, there was a span of 7 bases. This CDR3 region has 13 residues. CDR3 residues: CSVDRGSTDTQYF. CDR3 DNA: TGCAGCGTTGATCGAGGGAGCACAGATACGCAGTATTTT.

The genes are TRBV6-2 or TRBV6-3 and TRBJ2-7; TRBD2 agrees at 13 bases. The DNA end is a closer match to TRBJ2-4, so the J assignment may be wrong. From germline, CDR1 is MNHEY and CDR2 SVGEGT. The CDR3 has 14 amino acids. The DNA of the CDR3 is TGTGCCAGCAGTTTCGGACTAGCGGGAGACATTCAGTACTTC. As protein: CASSFGLAGDIQYF.

This chain links TRBV7-2 with TRBJ1-2, with 7 nucleotides matching TRBD1. Germline-derived CDR1 and CDR2 are SGHTA and FQGNSA. V shed 5 bases and J 6 bases; nucleotides not matched to a gene: 6. The CDR3 spans 13 residues. DNA for the CDR3: TGTGCCAGCAGCCGTGACAGGGAGGATGGCTACACCTTC. This translates into CASSRDREDGYTF. The variable domain in full, completed from reference TRBV7-2 and TRBJ1-2, reads GAGVSQSPSNKVTEKGKDVELRCDPISGHTALYWYRQSLGQGLEFLIYFQGNSAPDKSGLPSDRFSAERTGGSVSTLTIQRTQQEDSAVYLCASSRDREDGYTFGSGTRLTVV.

This clonotype appeared a single time. The chain recombines TRBV7-2 with TRBJ2-7; no reliable D call. The CDR3 spans 15 residues. Between the trimmed V and J ends, which lost 0 bases and 1 base, there was a span of 10 bases. Germline loops: CDR1 SGHTA, CDR2 FQGNSA. CDR3 residues: CASSLAVGSSYEQYF. As DNA, the CDR3 is TGTGCCAGCAGCTTAGCGGTGGGTTCTTCCTACGAGCAGTACTTC.

This clonotype was seen a handful of times. This chain joins TRBV7-3 and TRBJ2-3; no firm D call. Trimming pared 2 bases from V and 4 bases from J, leaving 7 bases between. Per the germline V gene, CDR1 is SGHTA and CDR2 is FQGTGA. This CDR3 contains 13 residues. CDR3 loop: CASSLYGPDTQYF. The CDR3 DNA reads as TGTGCCAGCAGCTTATATGGTCCAGATACGCAGTATTTT.